This T cell receptor beta chain stems from a study of post-analysis software for immune sequencing data. Study-level points and caveats: Roughly five TRBV segments appeared more often in patients than in controls, and TRBV5-6, TRBV5-1 and TRBV20-1 were among these.

For this clonotype: Its antigen remains unidentified.

TCR beta cDNA libraries had unique molecular identifiers. TCRdb called the PCR reads again in MiXCR, with one record for every CDR3 protein. The profile shows approximately 150,000 distinct CDR3 sequences, approximately 30% of them singletons. Per germline, CDR1 MNHEY and CDR2 SVGAGI. This CDR3 contains 11 residues. The chain joins TRBV6-5 to TRBJ2-4; D gene unclear. The end of the DNA fits TRBJ2-7 better, so the J call may be wrong. The material sequenced was blood. The sequence was collected from a girl aged 5-17 years with multiple sclerosis. CDR3 nucleotide sequence: TGTGCCAGCAGTTACTCTGGCGAGCAGTACTTC. Amino acid sequence: CASSYSGEQYF.